This T cell receptor (beta chain) was obtained from a study of cytomegalovirus exposure and HLA in healthy donors (dated by TCRdb to about 2017). In terms of the full investigation: In an earlier analysis of fewer than 750 of the donors, about 260 Gb of sequence data and some 120 million unique TCR beta sequences from about 179 million T cells were reported. An early release that covered fewer than 750 HLA-typed donors contained approximately 300 gigabases of sequencing data and roughly 84 million unique TCR sequences. Among the approximately 400 genotyped donors, roughly 80% belonged to the genetic ancestry cluster associated with self-reported Caucasian donors. The study aimed to test whether signatures of past pathogen exposure could be identified by cataloging public T cell receptors. Using immunosequencing, the study profiled T cell repertoires from 640 or so subjects and related those repertoires to cytomegalovirus serostatus. Besides the first cohort of roughly 660 subjects, a separate validation cohort made up of 120 different subjects was used. The study combined high-throughput TCR immunosequencing, statistical association of individual TCRs with disease status, and machine learning to predict cytomegalovirus infection status. A later analysis re-analyzed previously published TCR beta repertoires from 660 or so donors and added high-resolution HLA genotyping to study TCR occurrence patterns. In the later analysis, no new phenotypic data were used to find candidate immune exposures; instead, reliance was placed on TCR beta sequences and their occurrence across donors. An earlier analysis of roughly 580 of the donors used high-throughput TCR beta sequencing to judge whether each TCR beta V gene segment behaved as functional or pseudogenic. Donor age, sex, ethnicity and CMV serostatus were compiled alongside the repertoire data. A later genetic analysis used genome-wide SNP genotypes for about 60% of the 666 donors, treating that subset as a discovery cohort. All discovery cohort repertoires had been generated on a single sequencing platform. Both class I and class II loci were covered by HLA typing, at four-digit resolution. The number of donors typed differed by locus, with roughly 629-640 for A, B, C, DRB1 and DQB1, more than 500 for DQA1, 600 to 610 for DPA1, and around 430 for DPB1. Because of strong linkage in the cohort, roughly five DR-DQ haplotypes were treated as single units for association and clustering. On average, around 240,000 unique TCR beta nucleotide sequences were sequenced per donor among about 400 genotyped donors of the cohort, with 15% to 20% of those sequences being non-productive.

What the study reported, not specific to this receptor: The authors suggested that the approach could potentially be generalized to other disease states and immunological phenotypes. The classifier was reported to diagnose cytomegalovirus status with high specificity and sensitivity in both the original and validation cohorts. In a later genetic analysis, a missense DCLRE1C variant was associated with V-gene and J-gene trimming of TCR beta chains, and the association was replicated in an independent cohort. Because some donors lacked HLA typing at each locus, the association tests relied only on the typed subset. Across donors, most TCR sequences were observed very rarely, whereas some public TCRs were present in many individuals. A group of highly shared sequence variants was considered likely to be a technical artifact of the sequencing pipeline. The study listed around 160 TCR beta chains as associated with cytomegalovirus. This cohort had only TCR beta chains sequenced, and the lack of alpha or paired-chain data limited which features could be detected. In an earlier analysis of over 550 of the donors, most TCR beta V segments were observed in productive rearrangements about 90% or about 30% of the time, broadly matching IMGT annotations. In a later analysis, TCR association rates were found to vary across HLA loci, with the most associated TCRs seen for DRB1 alleles and the fewest for HLA-C alleles. A later analysis found that HLA-associated TCR beta chains were more clonally expanded and had lower generation probabilities than equally common non-associated chains. According to a later analysis, most CMV-associated TCR beta chains appeared to be HLA-restricted, and the HLA associations seemed to be driven largely by CMV exposure. Strong co-occurrence of HLA alleles, especially DR and DQ, made assigning TCR associations to individual alleles difficult. Compared with the approximately 710-donor mean, donors in an Asian-associated ancestry cluster had fewer N-insertions in productive TCRs, according to a later genetic analysis. The presence/absence analyses assumed that sequencing depth was roughly uniform across donors, and that assumption may not be true. CMV serostatus was the only immune exposure information available for the cohort. The 87-base-pair reads could not distinguish some IMGT-functional V segments, including TRBV6-2 and TRBV6-3, so those segments were excluded. A further reported finding was that TCR beta sequences accurately predicted the HLA-A and HLA-B alleles for most subjects in the first cohort. In a later analysis, around 17,000 TCR beta sequences were associated with specific HLA alleles at a false discovery rate of 0.05. In vitro tests confirmed that three of the cytomegalovirus-associated TCR beta chains recognize cytomegalovirus antigens. Linkage disequilibrium might explain the correlated functional status among segregating V segments, but an unknown experimental factor could not be ruled out. Several of the top co-occurrence clusters appeared to be linked to parvovirus B19, influenza, CMV and Epstein-Barr virus, according to a later analysis. Because counts were too low, roughly 18 rarely observed V segments, including chromosome 9 orphons, were left out of the earlier analysis of approximately 500 of the donors.

The cohort consisted of approximately 690 healthy bone marrow donors. At the time of sampling, every cohort member was nominally healthy, though immune exposures that went unrecorded were likely present. The donor was CMV seronegative and was included in the group of around 320 seronegative cohort members. A peripheral blood sample was provided by each donor, and peripheral blood mononuclear cells were used for TCR beta sequencing. The Qiagen DNeasy Blood Extraction Kit was used to extract genomic DNA from the blood cell samples. The germline V gene encodes CDR1 MRHNA and CDR2 SNTAGT. The CDR3 sequence holds 15 residues, the cysteine and phenylalanine included. Solely the CDR3 DNA is kept, with 45 bases framed from the first base. V was cut back by 0 bases and J by 4 bases, leaving a gap of 11 bases between them. Details on this clone: The target of this receptor is not known. Base quality data are lacking; no much larger clone is found one base away.

The library was generated by the immunoSEQ multiplex PCR assay. The multiplex PCR relied on a mix of 60 forward primers for TCR Vbeta segments and 13 reverse primers for TCR Jbeta segments. The CDR3 region of rearranged TCR beta genes was amplified from genomic DNA with a multiplex PCR assay. The Illumina HiSeq System was used to sequence the amplified TCR beta libraries as 87-base-pair reads. Under the source paper's analysis protocol: A later analysis tallied tens of millions of unique TCR beta chains across the 660 or so repertoires, and some 10 million of those chains were shared by two or more donors. Raw reads were error-corrected and collapsed into unique sequences with a nearest-neighbor algorithm that merged closely related sequences to remove PCR and sequencing errors. Alignment of CDR3 sequences to IMGT reference sequences was used to assign V, D and J gene segments. For a sequence to be retained, a match of at least six nucleotides was required to both a V gene segment and a J gene segment. A rearrangement counted as productive if the CDR3 had no stop codons and remained in frame with V and J, and every other rearrangement counted as non-productive. CDR3 was defined by IMGT convention, running from the second conserved V-encoded cysteine to the conserved J-encoded phenylalanine. In an earlier analysis of 550 to 650 of the donors, sequences lacking an unambiguous match to a single V gene segment were excluded. An earlier analysis of 587 of the donors classified V segments as functional when productive rearrangements were above 56.7% and as segregating when the standard deviation between donors was above 5%. A statistical classification framework was developed to diagnose cytomegalovirus status using the catalog of TCR beta chain sequences. In a later analysis, TCR nucleotide sequences were compared against IMGT/GENE-DB human TR gene sequences so that V and J genes could be assigned. A later analysis assigned CDR3 sequences and most-parsimonious VDJ recombination scenarios with the TCRdist pipeline. In a later analysis, each TCR beta chain was defined by its CDR3 amino acid sequence together with its V-gene family, and reads without a unique V-gene family were excluded. As a way to deal with suspected cross-contamination and a sequencing artifact, a later analysis dropped hundreds of nucleotide sequences that were highly shared and had low generation probability. A later analysis calculated a clonal expansion index for each public chain from normalized within-repertoire ranks of inferred template counts. Generation probabilities in a later analysis came from a VDJ recombination model fitted to out-of-frame rearrangements, and those results were checked against IGoR. Hypergeometric tests were used in a later analysis to score TCR-TCR, TCR-HLA and TCR-CMV co-occurrence, with a repertoire-size bias correction applied to the TCR pairs. False discovery rates were estimated in a later analysis by permuting HLA or CMV assignments 20 times. A later analysis grouped co-occurring TCRs with DBSCAN, adding TCRdist sequence similarity when clustering within HLA-allele-positive subsets. Repertoires with fewer than 30,000 or more than 120,000 public chains were left out of co-occurrence clustering, as were several repertoires with anomalous nucleotide sharing. TCRdb limited this immuneACCESS table to in-frame rearrangements with V and J called. A share of clones is missing; checked studies link under half to unresolved V genes, and the rest is unexplained. V, J and clone size were drawn from that table, and D and trimming were deduced from the DNA. The sample table shows about 180,000 clones, and about 78% are seen once. The ten largest clones take up around 2.2% of the sample.

Sample: PBMCs. Recombination linked TRBV6-4 to TRBJ2-3, and possibly TRBD1, on 5 matching bases. The sequence was collected from a man between 60 and 75 years old in good health and CMV-seronegative. The CDR3 reads as follows: CASSDSMGPPDTQYF. The DNA sequence reads TGTGCCAGCAGTGACTCGATGGGGCCCCCAGATACGCAGTATTTT.